The 15 T cell receptor beta chains below come from one sample, sequenced in a study of OX40 agonist ivuxolimab in advanced cancers. Sequencing used immunoSEQ multiplex PCR; TCRdb keeps in-frame clones, though not all of them. Of around 68,000 clones listed, 70% to 90% are singletons. The sample was CD4+ or CD8+ T cells sorted from blood, taken in a trial of the OX40 agonist ivuxolimab. The receptors derive from an adult with an advanced solid tumor such as melanoma, head and neck, liver or kidney cancer.

The CDR3 here is CASSWGRWDGYTF. In nucleotides, the CDR3 is TGTGCCAGCAGTTGGGGTCGTTGGGATGGCTACACCTTC. This chain uses TRBV28 with TRBJ1-2; no firm D call. V was trimmed by 4 bases and J by 6 bases, leaving 12 bases between them. There are 13 residues in the CDR3. Germline V CDR1 and CDR2: MDHEN, SYDVKM.

The chain couples TRBV7-9 to TRBJ2-6, with D unclear. The V end was cut by 6 bases, the J end by 1 base, with 10 bases between. CDR1 SEHNR and CDR2 FQNEAQ come from the germline V gene (reference sequence). The CDR3 is made up of 15 amino acids. CDR3 residues: CASSSSESGANVLTF. As DNA, the CDR3 is TGTGCCAGCAGTTCAAGCGAGTCTGGGGCCAACGTCCTGACTTTC.

The J gene is TRBJ2-3, the V gene TRBV6-1, with D perhaps given as TRBD1 or TRBD2 (6 bases each). The length of the CDR3 is 16 residues. Trimming took 2 bases from V and 1 from J, leaving 13 bases between them. The germline gives CDR1 MNHNS, CDR2 SASEGT. The CDR3 DNA follows: TGTGCCAGCAGTGAAATTGGGGGGCGGCGCACAGATACGCAGTATTTT. Translated, it gives CASSEIGGRRTDTQYF.

V usage is TRBV19 and J usage is TRBJ1-6, with TRBD1 identical over 7 bases. After removal of 5 bases from V and 6 bases from J, the junction contained 7 bases not matched to a gene. There are 15 residues in the CDR3. CDR1 and CDR2 (germline): LNHDA, SQIVND (reference sequence). The CDR3 coding sequence is TGTGCCAGTAGTGACCTGACAGGGCCTAATTCACCCCTCCACTTT. Encoded protein: CASSDLTGPNSPLHF.

This chain connects TRBV19 to TRBJ2-3; D gene ambiguous. Trimming stripped 3 bases from V and 2 bases from J, with 3 bases between. The germline V gene encodes CDR1 LNHDA and CDR2 SQIVND (reference sequence). The CDR3 totals 12 residues. CDR3 coding DNA: TGTGCCAGTAGTATGGACACAGATACGCAGTATTTT. This encodes CASSMDTDTQYF. Full variable domain (rest looked up from reference TRBV19 and TRBJ2-3): DGGITQSPKYLFRKEGQNVTLSCEQNLNHDAMYWYRQDPGQGLRLIYYSQIVNDFQKGDIAEGYSVSREKKESFPLTVTSAQKNPTAFYLCASSMDTDTQYFGPGTRLTVL.

The CDR3 sequence is CASSPRQGQSSSNEQFF. In DNA form, the CDR3 reads TGTGCCAGCTCACCTAGACAGGGTCAGAGTTCTAGCAATGAGCAGTTCTTC. The chain uses TRBV18 and TRBJ2-1; 7 nucleotides match TRBD1. Germline-derived CDR1 and CDR2 are KGHSH and LQKENI. The CDR3 consists of 17 residues. Losses at the gene ends were 3 bases for V and 6 bases for J; bases not matched to a gene: 14.

This clone was picked up one time. One junction end disagrees with the germline gene, perhaps due to a read error. The identical CDR3 is also encoded by other nucleotide sequences in the sample. The chain recombines TRBV27 with TRBJ2-7; D might be TRBD1 or TRBD2, each matching 5 bases. There are 14 residues in the CDR3. The germline V gene encodes CDR1 MNHEY and CDR2 SMNVEV (reference sequence). The CDR3: CASSSGTHGYEQYF. CDR3 nucleotide sequence: TGCGCCAGCAGTTCCGGGACCCACGGATACGAGCAGTACTTC.

CDR3 sequence: CASSYSFSDGYTF. CDR3 DNA sequence: TGTGCCAGCAGTTACTCCTTCTCGGATGGCTACACCTTC. This chain joins TRBV6-5 and TRBJ1-2, with unresolved D. The germline V and J ends were trimmed by 0 bases and 6 bases, with 8 bases remaining between them. Germline CDR1 is MNHEY and CDR2 is SVGAGI. The CDR3 has 13 amino acids.

V gene TRBV18 combines with J gene TRBJ2-7; D not certain. Deletions cut 3 bases from V and 4 bases from J, with 10 bases between. Germline CDR1 and CDR2: KGHSH and LQKENI. The CDR3 is 13 amino acids. The CDR3 bases are TGTGCCAGCTCACCGCCGGTTTCTTACGAGCAGTACTTC. It codes for CASSPPVSYEQYF.

The CDR3 coding sequence is TGTGCCAGCAGCTTCGACAGGGGTAGCTACACCTTC. Amino acids: CASSFDRGSYTF. The chain links TRBV7-9 to TRBJ1-2; 8 nucleotides line up with TRBD1. Germline loops: CDR1 SEHNR, CDR2 FQNEAQ (reference sequence). The J segment lost 9 bases and the V segment lost 3 bases, leaving 3 bases of the junction unmatched. CDR3 length equals 12 residues.

This chain connects TRBV4-1 to TRBJ1-1, with 9 bases aligning to TRBD1. CDR3 length: 15 amino acids. Looked up from germline, CDR1 is MGHRA and CDR2 is YSYEKL. J was trimmed by 2 bases and V by 5 bases; bases with no gene match: 6. CDR3 in DNA: TGCGCCAGCAGCAACAGGGGGCTGGGTAACACTGAAGCTTTCTTT. It encodes CASSNRGLGNTEAFF.

This rearrangement joins TRBV2 to TRBJ2-3, with D tentatively TRBD1 or TRBD2 (6 bases each). V dropped 3 bases and J dropped 4 bases, with 14 bases sitting between them. CDR1 and CDR2 (germline): SNHLY, FYNNEI. This CDR3 spans 15 amino acids. CDR3 nucleotides: TGTGCCAGCAGTGACGAGGGGGGAGGACCAGATACGCAGTATTTT. Translated: CASSDEGGGPDTQYF.

V is TRBV19 and J is TRBJ2-2; TRBD2 might be the D (5 bases). CDR1 is LNHDA and CDR2 is SQIVND in the germline V gene (reference sequence). The CDR3 spans 15 residues. The ends were cut back, 3 bases at V and 7 bases at J, with 15 bases in the middle. The CDR3 region has the DNA TGTGCCAGTAGTATCCTCCAGGACTTGGGCGGGGAGCTGTTTTTT. As protein: CASSILQDLGGELFF.

This chain joins TRBV27 and TRBJ2-7, with a possible D match to TRBD1 (5 bases). Trimming removed 3 bases from V and 0 bases from J, with 12 bases in between. CDR1 and CDR2 (germline): MNHEY, SMNVEV (reference sequence). The CDR3 loop spans 15 amino acids. As DNA, the CDR3 is TGTGCCAGCAGTTTTCGCCAGGGCAGCTCCTACGAGCAGTACTTC. Translating it yields CASSFRQGSSYEQYF.

The rearrangement links TRBV6-6 to TRBJ2-4; D is perhaps TRBD1 or TRBD2 (5 bases each). Germline-derived CDR1 and CDR2 are MNHNY and SVGAGI (reference sequence). CDR3 length: 16 amino acids. V gave up 5 bases and J gave up 0 bases, with 14 bases separating them. CDR3 bases: TGTGCCAGCAGTGCCCAGGGAGCCCTAGCCAAAAACATTCAGTACTTC. Its translation: CASSAQGALAKNIQYF.